The rows below give T cell receptor beta chains drawn from one sample of a study of T-cell memory formation after mild COVID-19. TCRdb re-derived calls from the 5' RACE reads in MiXCR, one entry per CDR3 protein. Here the sample spans roughly 200,000 distinct CDR3 sequences, around a fifth being singletons. Sequencing was done on a sample of PBMCs or a T cell subset sorted from them (not recorded which). The receptor source for this set is an adult woman who had mild COVID-19 (a few samples of this study predate the infection). Cell type and time point are not known. Each CDR3 is given with its conserved first and last residue. The D gene is left open where the match is weak. Only some rows state a clone size, as once, few, many or a class for expanded clones.

>-|TRBV9|TRBJ1-1|-
CASSPLDSLHAEAFF
TGTGCCAGCAGCCCCCTGGACAGCCTACACGCTGAAGCTTTCTTT
>-|TRBV7-6|TRBJ2-3|-
CASSLEHTDTDTQYF
TGTGCCAGCAGCTTAGAGCACACTGACACAGATACGCAGTATTTT
>-|TRBV4-1|TRBJ1-2|-
CASSQAWEMNNGYTF
TGCGCCAGCAGCCAAGCTTGGGAGATGAATAATGGCTACACCTTC
>-|TRBV27|TRBJ1-1|-
CASSLAGSNTEAFF
TGTGCCAGCAGTTTGGCAGGGTCGAACACTGAAGCTTTCTTT
>-|TRBV9|TRBJ2-2|-
CASSVGTASTGELFF
TGTGCCAGCAGCGTAGGGACAGCCTCCACCGGGGAGCTGTTTTTT
>TRBD1|TRBV20-1|TRBJ1-3|-
CSARAQLGGGNTIYF
TGCAGTGCTAGAGCCCAGTTAGGGGGCGGAAACACCATATATTTT
>-|TRBV2|TRBJ2-7|few
CASSVSPEDYEQYF
TGTGCCAGCAGTGTCTCTCCCGAGGACTACGAGCAGTACTTC
>-|TRBV27|TRBJ1-1|-
CASTPGTYDTEAFF
TGTGCCAGCACTCCCGGGACGTACGACACTGAAGCTTTCTTT
>-|TRBV14|TRBJ2-7|-
CASSRLGAYEQHF
TGTGCCAGCAGCCGACTAGGGGCCTACGAGCAGCACTTC
>-|TRBV3-1|TRBJ2-3|-
CASSPKGTLTDTQYF
TGTGCCAGCAGCCCCAAAGGGACCCTCACAGATACGCAGTATTTT